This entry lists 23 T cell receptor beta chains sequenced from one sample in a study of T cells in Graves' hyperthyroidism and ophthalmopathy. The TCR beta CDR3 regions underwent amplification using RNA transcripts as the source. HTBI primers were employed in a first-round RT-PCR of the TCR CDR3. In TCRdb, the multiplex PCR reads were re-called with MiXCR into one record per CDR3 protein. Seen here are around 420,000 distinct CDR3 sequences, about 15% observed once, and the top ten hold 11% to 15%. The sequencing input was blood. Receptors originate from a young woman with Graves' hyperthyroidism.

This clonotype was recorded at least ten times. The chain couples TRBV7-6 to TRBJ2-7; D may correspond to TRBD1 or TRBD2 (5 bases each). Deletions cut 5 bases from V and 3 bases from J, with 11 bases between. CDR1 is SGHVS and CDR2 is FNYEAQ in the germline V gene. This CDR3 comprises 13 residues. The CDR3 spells CASSHGTYYEQYF. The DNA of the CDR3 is TGTGCCAGCAGCCACGGGACCTACTACGAGCAGTACTTC.

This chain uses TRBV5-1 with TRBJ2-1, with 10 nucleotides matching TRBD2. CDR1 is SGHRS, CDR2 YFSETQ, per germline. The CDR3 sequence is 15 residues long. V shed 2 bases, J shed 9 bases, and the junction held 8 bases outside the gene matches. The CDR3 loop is CASSFQRGGQGEQFF. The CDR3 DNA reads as TGCGCCAGCAGCTTTCAGCGGGGGGGCCAGGGTGAGCAGTTCTTC.

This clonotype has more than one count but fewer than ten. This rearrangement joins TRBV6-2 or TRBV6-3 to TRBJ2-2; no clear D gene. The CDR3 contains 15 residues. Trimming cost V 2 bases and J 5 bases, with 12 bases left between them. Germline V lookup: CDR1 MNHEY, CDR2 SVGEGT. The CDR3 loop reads CASSYRAVITGELFF. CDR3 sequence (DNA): TGTGCCAGCAGTTACAGGGCGGTTATAACCGGGGAGCTGTTTTTT.

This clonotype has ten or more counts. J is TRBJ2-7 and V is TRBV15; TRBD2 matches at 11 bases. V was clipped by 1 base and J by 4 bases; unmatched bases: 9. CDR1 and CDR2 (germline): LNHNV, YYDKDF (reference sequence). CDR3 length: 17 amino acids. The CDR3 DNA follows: TGTGCCACCAGCAGAGTAGGTCTAGCGGGAGGACCTTACGAGCAGTACTTC. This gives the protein CATSRVGLAGGPYEQYF.

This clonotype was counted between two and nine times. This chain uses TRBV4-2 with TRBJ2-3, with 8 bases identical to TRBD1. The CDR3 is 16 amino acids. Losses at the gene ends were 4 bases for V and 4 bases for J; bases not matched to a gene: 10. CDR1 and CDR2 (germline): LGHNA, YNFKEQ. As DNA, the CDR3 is TGTGCCAGCAGCCCAGCCAGGACAGGGCTCTCAGATACGCAGTATTTT. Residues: CASSPARTGLSDTQYF.

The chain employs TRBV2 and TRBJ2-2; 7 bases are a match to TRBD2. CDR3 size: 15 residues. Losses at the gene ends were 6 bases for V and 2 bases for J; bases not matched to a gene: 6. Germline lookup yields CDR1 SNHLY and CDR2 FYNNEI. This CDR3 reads CASSAAGTNTGELFF. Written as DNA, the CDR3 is TGTGCCAGCAGCGCAGCGGGAACTAACACCGGGGAGCTGTTTTTT. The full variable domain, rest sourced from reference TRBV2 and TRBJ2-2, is EPEVTQTPSHQVTQMGQEVILRCVPISNHLYFYWYRQILGQKVEFLVSFYNNEISEKSEIFDDQFSVERPDGSNFTLKIRSTKLEDSAMYFCASSAAGTNTGELFFGEGSRLTVL.

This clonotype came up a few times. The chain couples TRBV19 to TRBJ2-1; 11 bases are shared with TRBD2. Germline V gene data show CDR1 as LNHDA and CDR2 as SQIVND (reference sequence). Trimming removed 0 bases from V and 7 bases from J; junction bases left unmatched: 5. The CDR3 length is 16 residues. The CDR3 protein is CASSIDQGLAVNEQFF. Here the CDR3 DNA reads TGTGCCAGTAGTATAGATCAGGGACTAGCGGTGAATGAGCAGTTCTTC.

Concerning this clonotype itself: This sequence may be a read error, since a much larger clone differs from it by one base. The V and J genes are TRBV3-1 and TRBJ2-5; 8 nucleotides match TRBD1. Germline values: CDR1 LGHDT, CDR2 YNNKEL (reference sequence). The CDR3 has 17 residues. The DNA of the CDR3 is TGTGCCAGCAGCCAAGTAGGCTGGACAGGGAGGTCAGAGGCCCAGTACTTC. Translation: CASSQVGWTGRSEAQYF.

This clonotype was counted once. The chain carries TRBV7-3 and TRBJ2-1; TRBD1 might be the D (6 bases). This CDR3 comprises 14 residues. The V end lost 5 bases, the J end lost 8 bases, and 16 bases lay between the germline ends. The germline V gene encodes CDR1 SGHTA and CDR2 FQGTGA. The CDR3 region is CASSPRDTADEQFF. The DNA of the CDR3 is TGTGCCAGCAGCCCACGGGACACAGCCGATGAGCAGTTCTTC.

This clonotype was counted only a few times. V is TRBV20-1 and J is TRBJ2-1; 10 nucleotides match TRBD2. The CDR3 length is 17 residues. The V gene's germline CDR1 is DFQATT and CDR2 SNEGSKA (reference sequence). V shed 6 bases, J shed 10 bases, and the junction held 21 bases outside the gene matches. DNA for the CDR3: TGCAGTGCCCCTGAGGGGACTAGCGTCTTCATAGGCGCGGAGCAGTTCTTC. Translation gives CSAPEGTSVFIGAEQFF.

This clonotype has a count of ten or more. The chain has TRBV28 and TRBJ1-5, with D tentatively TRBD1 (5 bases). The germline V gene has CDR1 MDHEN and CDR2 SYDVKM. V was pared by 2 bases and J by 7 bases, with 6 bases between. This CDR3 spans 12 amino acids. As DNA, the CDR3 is TGTGCCAGCAGTTTACAGGGACAGCCCCAGCATTTT. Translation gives CASSLQGQPQHF.

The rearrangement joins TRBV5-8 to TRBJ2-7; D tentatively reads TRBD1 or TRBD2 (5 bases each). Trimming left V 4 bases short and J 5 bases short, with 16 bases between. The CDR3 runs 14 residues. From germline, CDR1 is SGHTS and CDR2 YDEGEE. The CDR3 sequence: CASSPGSGTHEQYF. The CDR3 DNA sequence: TGTGCCAGCAGCCCTGGGTCGGGGACCCACGAGCAGTACTTC.

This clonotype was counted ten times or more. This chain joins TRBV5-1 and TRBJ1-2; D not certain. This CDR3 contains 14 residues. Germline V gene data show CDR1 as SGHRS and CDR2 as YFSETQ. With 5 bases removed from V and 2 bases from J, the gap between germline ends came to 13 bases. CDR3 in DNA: TGCGCCAGCAGATCGGATCAGTTAAACTATGGCTACACCTTC. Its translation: CASRSDQLNYGYTF.

The CDR3 coding sequence is TGTGCCAGCAGTGAAGCCGGGGGACAGGGAACTCCTCTTAGCACAGATACGCAGTATTTT. Amino acids: CASSEAGGQGTPLSTDTQYF. The chain links TRBV2 to TRBJ2-3; the match to TRBD1 covers 9 bases. CDR1 is SNHLY and CDR2 is FYNNEI in the germline V gene. J gave up 0 bases and V 0 bases, and 13 bases lay outside the gene matches. The CDR3 covers 20 residues.

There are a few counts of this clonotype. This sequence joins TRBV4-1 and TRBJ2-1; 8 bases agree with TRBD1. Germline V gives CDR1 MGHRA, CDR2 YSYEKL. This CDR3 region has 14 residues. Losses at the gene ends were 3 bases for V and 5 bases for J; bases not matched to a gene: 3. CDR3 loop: CASSHRDRNNEQFF. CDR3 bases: TGCGCCAGCAGCCACCGGGACAGGAACAATGAGCAGTTCTTC.

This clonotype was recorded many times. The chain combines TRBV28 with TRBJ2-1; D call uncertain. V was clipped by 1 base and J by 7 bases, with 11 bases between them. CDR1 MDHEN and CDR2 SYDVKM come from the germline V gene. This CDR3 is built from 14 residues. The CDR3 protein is CASSLSGSRNEQFF. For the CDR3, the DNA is TGTGCCAGCAGTTTATCTGGTAGCCGAAATGAGCAGTTCTTC. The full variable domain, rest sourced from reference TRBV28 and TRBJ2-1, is DVKVTQSSRYLVKRTGEKVFLECVQDMDHENMFWYRQDPGLGLRLIYFSYDVKMKEKGDIPEGYSVSREKKERFSLILESASTNQTSMYLCASSLSGSRNEQFFGPGTRLTVL.

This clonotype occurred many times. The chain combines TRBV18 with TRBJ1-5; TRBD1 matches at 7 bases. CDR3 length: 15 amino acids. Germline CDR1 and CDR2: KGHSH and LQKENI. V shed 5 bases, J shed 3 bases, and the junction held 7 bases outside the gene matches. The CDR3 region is CASSEGTADNQPQHF. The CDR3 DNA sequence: TGTGCCAGCTCAGAAGGGACAGCCGACAATCAGCCCCAGCATTTT. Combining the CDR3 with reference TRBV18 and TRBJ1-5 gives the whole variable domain NAGVMQNPRHLVRRRGQEARLRCSPMKGHSHVYWYRQLPEEGLKFMVYLQKENIIDESGMPKERFSAEFPKEGPSILRIQQVVRGDSAAYFCASSEGTADNQPQHFGDGTRLSIL.

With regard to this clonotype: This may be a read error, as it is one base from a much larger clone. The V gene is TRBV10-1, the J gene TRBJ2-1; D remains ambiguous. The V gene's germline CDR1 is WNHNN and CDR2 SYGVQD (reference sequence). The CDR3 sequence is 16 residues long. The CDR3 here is CASSESIFGSYNGQFF. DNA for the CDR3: TGCGCCAGCAGTGAGTCGATTTTCGGCTCCTACAATGGGCAGTTCTTC.

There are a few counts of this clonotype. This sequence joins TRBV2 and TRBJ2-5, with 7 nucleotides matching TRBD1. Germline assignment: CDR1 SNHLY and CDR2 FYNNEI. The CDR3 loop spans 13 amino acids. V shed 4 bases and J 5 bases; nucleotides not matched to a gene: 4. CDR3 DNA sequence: TGTGCCAGCAGTGGACAGGGTGTGGAGACCCAGTACTTC. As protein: CASSGQGVETQYF.

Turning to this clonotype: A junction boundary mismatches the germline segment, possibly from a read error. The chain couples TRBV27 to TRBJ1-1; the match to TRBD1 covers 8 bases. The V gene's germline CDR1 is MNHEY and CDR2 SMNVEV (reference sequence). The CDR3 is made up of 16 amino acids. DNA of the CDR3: TGTGCCTGCAGTTTAAATGTGGACAGGGTTTCTTTTGGGGCTTTCTTT. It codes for CACSLNVDRVSFGAFF.

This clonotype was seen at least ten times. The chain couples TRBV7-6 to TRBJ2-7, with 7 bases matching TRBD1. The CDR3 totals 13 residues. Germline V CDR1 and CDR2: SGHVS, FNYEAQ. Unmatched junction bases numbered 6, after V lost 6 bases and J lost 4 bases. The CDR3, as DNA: TGTGCCAGCAGTTTATCCAGGGGGTACGAGCAGTACTTC. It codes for CASSLSRGYEQYF. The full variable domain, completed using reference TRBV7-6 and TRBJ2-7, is GAGVSQSPRYKVTKRGQDVALRCDPISGHVSLYWYRQALGQGPEFLTYFNYEAQQDKSGLPNDRFSAERPEGSISTLTIQRTEQRDSAMYRCASSLSRGYEQYFGPGTRLTVT.

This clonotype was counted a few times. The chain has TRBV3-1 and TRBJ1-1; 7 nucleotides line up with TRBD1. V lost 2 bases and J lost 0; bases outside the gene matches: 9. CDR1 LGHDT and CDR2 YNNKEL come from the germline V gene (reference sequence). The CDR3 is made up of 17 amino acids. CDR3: CASSQKWEGALNTEAFF. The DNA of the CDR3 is TGTGCCAGCAGCCAAAAGTGGGAGGGGGCATTGAACACTGAAGCTTTCTTT.

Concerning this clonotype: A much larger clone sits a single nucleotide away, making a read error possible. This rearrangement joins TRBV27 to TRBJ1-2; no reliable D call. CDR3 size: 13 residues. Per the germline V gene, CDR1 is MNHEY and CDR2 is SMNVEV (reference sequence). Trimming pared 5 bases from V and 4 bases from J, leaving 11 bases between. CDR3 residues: CASSTLESYGYTF. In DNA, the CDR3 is TGTGCCAGCAGTACGCTCGAGAGCTATGGCTACACCTTC.